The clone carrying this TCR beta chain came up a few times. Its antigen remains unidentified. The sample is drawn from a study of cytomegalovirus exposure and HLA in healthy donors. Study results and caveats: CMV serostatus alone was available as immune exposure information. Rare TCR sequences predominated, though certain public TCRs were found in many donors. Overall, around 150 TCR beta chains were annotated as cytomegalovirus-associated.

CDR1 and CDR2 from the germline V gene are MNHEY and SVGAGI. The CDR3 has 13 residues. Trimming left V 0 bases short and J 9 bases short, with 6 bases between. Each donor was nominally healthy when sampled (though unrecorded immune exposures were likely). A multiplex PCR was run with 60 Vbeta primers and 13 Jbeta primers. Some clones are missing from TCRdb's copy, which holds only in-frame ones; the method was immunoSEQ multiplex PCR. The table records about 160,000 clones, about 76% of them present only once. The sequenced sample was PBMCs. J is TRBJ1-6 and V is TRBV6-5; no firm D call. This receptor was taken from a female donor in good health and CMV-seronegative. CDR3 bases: TGTGCCAGCAGTTACTCACTCGGTTCACCCCTCCACTTT. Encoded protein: CASSYSLGSPLHF.